The sequence of this T cell receptor beta chain was determined in a study of CD8+CD57+ T cells in acquired aplastic anemia. CDR3 and TCR beta VDJ profiling relied on a genomic DNA template. Using its own MiXCR run on the reads, TCRdb lists one record per CDR3 protein. The repertoire includes approximately 190,000 distinct CDR3 sequences, 40% to 55% of them detected once, and 9.7% sits in the top ten. Germline V CDR1 and CDR2: MNHEY, SVGEGT. The CDR3 runs 15 residues. Trimming pared 2 bases from V and 7 bases from J, leaving 15 bases between. An expansion of CD8+CD57+ cells by flow cytometry had been shown in patients chosen for sequencing.

This clonotype was sampled from a human donor with aplastic anemia. The sample comprised sorted CD4+, CD8+, or CD8+CD57+ T cells (not recorded which) from PBMCs. This chain joins TRBV6-2 or TRBV6-3 and TRBJ1-5; D possibly corresponds to TRBD1 (6 bases). CDR3 sequence (DNA): TGTGCCAGCAGTTACCCCCACAGGGTAGGGCAGCCCCAGCATTTT. Protein sequence: CASSYPHRVGQPQHF.